The text below deals with one T cell receptor (beta chain). Its antigen is as yet unknown. The sample is drawn from a study of T cell repertoires in cytomegalovirus infection. Study-level information: Well-studied HLA-B-restricted epitopes and recently identified HLA-C-restricted epitopes of CMV were both used in the study. Public TCR beta signatures were indicative of both CMV infection and a matching HLA type.

MiXCR was run by TCRdb on the reads, yielding one entry per CDR3 protein. Of roughly 990,000 distinct CDR3 sequences in the sample, 31% were seen once. Points from the study as a whole: Dominating the ex vivo response were TCR beta clonotypes that were CMV-specific and HLA-C-restricted. There were carriers of CMV plus the relevant HLA, and cumulative public TCR beta family frequency identified them.

Here the sequenced sample was cultured CD8+ T cells from PBMCs, taken from culture after CMV antigen stimulation. The TCR was taken from a human donor in good health (CMV status not recorded). Some clones in this sample may be carry-over from other donors' samples.

In DNA, the CDR3 is TGTGCCACGGGACAGGGGGCGGGCACTGAAGCTTTCTTT. It yields the protein CATGQGAGTEAFF. V is TRBV6-6 and J is TRBJ1-1; TRBD1 agrees at 12 bases. Germline assignment: CDR1 MNHNY and CDR2 SVGAGI (reference sequence). The length of the CDR3 is 13 residues. Trimming at V came to 10 bases and at J to 4 bases, leaving 4 bases not matched to a gene.